The 9 T cell receptor beta chains below come from one sample, sequenced in a study of CD8 T cells in Susac syndrome. Reverse transcription of roughly 0.5 to 1 ug RNA was carried out with random hexamers. MiXCR was run by TCRdb on the immunoSEQ multiplex PCR reads, yielding one entry per CDR3 protein. Of about 110,000 distinct CDR3 sequences detected, roughly 95% appear once; the ten largest clones hold roughly 0.43%. Sequenced material: CD8+ T cells from PBMCs. These receptors came from a human donor with Susac syndrome.

The chain couples TRBV6-2 or TRBV6-3 to TRBJ2-1; D is undetermined. Trimming took 2 bases from V and 4 from J, leaving 12 bases between them. In germline, CDR1 is MNHEY, CDR2 SVGEGT. The CDR3 covers 15 residues. The CDR3 bases are TGTGCCAGCAGTTACCGCGACGCCCCTTACAATGAGCAGTTCTTC. The encoded protein is CASSYRDAPYNEQFF.

The V call is TRBV9, the J call TRBJ1-5; D gene ambiguous. CDR1 is SGDLS and CDR2 is YYNGEE in the germline V gene. The ends were cut back, 3 bases at V and 1 base at J, with 11 bases in the middle. The CDR3 is 15 amino acids. Here the CDR3 DNA reads TGTGCCAGCAGCGCCTCCTCCGGGAGCAATCAGCCCCAGCATTTT. Protein sequence: CASSASSGSNQPQHF. Drawing the rest from reference TRBV9 and TRBJ1-5, the complete variable domain is DSGVTQTPKHLITATGQRVTLRCSPRSGDLSVYWYQQSLDQGLQFLIQYYNGEERAKGNILERFSAQQFPDLHSELNLSSLELGDSALYFCASSASSGSNQPQHFGDGTRLSIL.

The rearrangement joins TRBV7-9 to TRBJ2-7; 7 bases are a match to TRBD1. V shed 5 bases and J 3 bases; nucleotides not matched to a gene: 4. Germline-derived CDR1 and CDR2 are SEHNR and FQNEAQ (reference sequence). CDR3 length: 13 residues. As DNA, the CDR3 is TGTGCCAGCAGCCCGGACAGGAACTACGAGCAGTACTTC. Protein sequence: CASSPDRNYEQYF.

The chain employs TRBV5-6 and TRBJ2-1, with 8 bases matching TRBD2. CDR1 and CDR2 from the germline V gene are SGHDT and YYEEEE. The CDR3 totals 13 residues. The J segment lost 7 bases and the V segment lost 6 bases, leaving 6 bases of the junction unmatched. DNA of the CDR3: TGTGCCAGCACCGGGGGGGCCTGGAATGAGCAGTTCTTC. Translating gives CASTGGAWNEQFF.

The chain is built from TRBV7-6 and TRBJ1-2, with TRBD1 as a possible D gene (6 bases). V dropped 5 bases and J dropped 4 bases, with 11 bases sitting between them. The CDR3 runs to 13 residues. The V gene's germline CDR1 is SGHVS and CDR2 FNYEAQ. The CDR3 region has the DNA TGTGCCAGCAGCCAGGGACATGGCTATGGCTACACCTTC. Protein product: CASSQGHGYGYTF.

The chain couples TRBV2 to TRBJ2-3; maybe TRBD1 (5 bases). V was pared by 0 bases and J by 6 bases, with 7 bases between. Per the germline V gene, CDR1 is SNHLY and CDR2 is FYNNEI. This CDR3 is 13 amino acids long. CDR3 bases: TGTGCCAGCAGTGAAGCCTACAGGGATACGCAGTATTTT. Amino acids: CASSEAYRDTQYF.

The rearrangement joins TRBV4-2 to TRBJ1-1; the match to TRBD1 covers 9 bases. CDR3 length: 17 amino acids. CDR1 is LGHNA, CDR2 YNFKEQ, per germline. With 1 base clipped from V and 1 base from J, the junction kept 7 bases outside the gene matches. CDR3 in DNA: TGTGCCAGCAGCCAAGGGGACAGGGAGTTCGGGAACACTGAAGCTTTCTTT. It encodes CASSQGDREFGNTEAFF.

V and J are TRBV9 and TRBJ2-7, with D possibly being TRBD1 or TRBD2 (6 bases each). CDR1 is SGDLS and CDR2 is YYNGEE in the germline V gene. Trimming stripped 3 bases from V and 0 bases from J, with 16 bases between. The CDR3 has 16 amino acids. The CDR3 is CASSAGGIQSSYEQYF. The CDR3 DNA reads TGTGCCAGCAGCGCCGGGGGCATCCAGAGCTCCTACGAGCAGTACTTC.

J is TRBJ2-5 and V is TRBV7-9; no clear D gene. Trimming cost V 3 bases and J 1 base, with 6 bases left between them. The germline V gene has CDR1 SEHNR and CDR2 FQNEAQ (reference sequence). The CDR3 consists of 13 residues. The CDR3 coding sequence is TGTGCCAGCAGCTTGCACCCCCAAGAGACCCAGTACTTC. Translation: CASSLHPQETQYF.